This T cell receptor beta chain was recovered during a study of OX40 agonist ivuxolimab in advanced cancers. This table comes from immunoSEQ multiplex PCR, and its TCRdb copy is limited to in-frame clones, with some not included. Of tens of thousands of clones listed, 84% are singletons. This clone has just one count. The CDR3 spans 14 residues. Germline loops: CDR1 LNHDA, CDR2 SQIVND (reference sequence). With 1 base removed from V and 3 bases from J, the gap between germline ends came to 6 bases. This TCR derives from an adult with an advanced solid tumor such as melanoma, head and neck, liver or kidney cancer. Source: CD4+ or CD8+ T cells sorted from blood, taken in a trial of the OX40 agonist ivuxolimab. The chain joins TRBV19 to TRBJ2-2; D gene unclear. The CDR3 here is CASSIVRDTGELFF. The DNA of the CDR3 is TGTGCCAGTAGTATAGTCAGAGACACCGGGGAGCTGTTTTTT.